This T cell receptor (beta chain) was documented in a study of molecular identifiers for immune sequencing clone quantification. The study, taken as a whole, reports: More than 99% of effector molecules, versus under 1% of naive-cell molecules, belonged to clones above 20 RNA copies.

As for this clonotype: Its antigen is undetermined.

TCRdb processed the PCR reads anew with MiXCR; each CDR3 protein has one entry. This sample has some 94,000 distinct CDR3 sequences, with around a quarter found just once. Looked up from germline, CDR1 is MNHEY and CDR2 is SMNVEV (reference sequence). The CDR3 length is 18 residues. With V trimmed by 1 base and J by 0 bases, 9 bases remained unmatched. As CD8+CD4-CCR7+CD45RA+ cells, naive CD8 T cells were sorted. J is TRBJ2-1 and V is TRBV27; TRBD2 matches 7 bases. The sample comprised naive CD8+ T cells from blood, with Jurkat cell RNA spiked in. Subset meaning: FACS-sorted CD8+CD4-CCR7+CD45RA+ naive T cells. This sequence was found in a human donor in good health. Some libraries in this study had Jurkat cell RNA spiked in. This CDR3 is CASSLYPLAEISYNEQFF. The CDR3 DNA reads as TGTGCCAGCAGTTTATACCCTCTAGCGGAGATCTCCTACAATGAGCAGTTCTTC.